This TCR beta chain was sequenced for a study of cytomegalovirus exposure and HLA in healthy donors. Study-level background: In terms of ancestry, the Caucasian-associated cluster contained around four fifths of the roughly 400 genotyped donors.

The CDR3 runs 17 residues. In germline, CDR1 is LGHNA, CDR2 YSLEER. The V and J ends lost 3 bases and 4 bases respectively, with 20 bases between them. Details on this clone: Its antigen is not identified.

Researchers ran the PCR with 60 Vbeta and 13 Jbeta primers. The assay was immunoSEQ multiplex PCR, and TCRdb's table has in-frame clones only and misses some. The sample holds some 170,000 clones, around 80% seen once. Study-level findings and limits: Excluded were some V segments that proved indistinguishable, including TRBV6-2 and TRBV6-3. Sequencing artifact likely explains a cluster of highly shared sequence variants.

The specimen sequenced was PBMCs. This chain connects TRBV4-3 to TRBJ2-3; weak D call: TRBD1 (5 bases). The sequence was obtained from a girl aged 5 to 17 in good health and CMV-seropositive. CDR3 DNA sequence: TGCGCCAGCAGCCAGTTCTTCTACCTAACAGGCCCAGATACGCAGTATTTT. This translates into CASSQFFYLTGPDTQYF.